Sequencing of this TCR beta chain was carried out in a study of blood T cells in healthy people across ages. Sample-barcoded 5' priming and a J-beta primer mix drove a second PCR of roughly 7 to 11 cycles. Via MiXCR, TCRdb re-called the 5' RACE reads, giving one row per CDR3 protein. The sample consists of approximately 800,000 distinct CDR3 sequences, around 34% of them appearing once. Trimming took 0 bases from V and 3 from J, leaving 30 bases between them. The V gene's germline CDR1 is SGHRS and CDR2 YFSETQ. The CDR3 is 22 residues long. The receptor comes from a man aged 18-30 years in good health. Sequencing was done on a sample of blood. The J gene is TRBJ1-4, the V gene TRBV5-1; weak D call: TRBD1 (5 bases). The CDR3 reads CASSLAPFRGRDYDAANEKLFF. CDR3 DNA sequence: TGCGCCAGCAGCTTGGCCCCCTTTCGGGGCAGGGACTACGATGCGGCTAATGAAAAACTGTTTTTT.